This T cell receptor (beta chain) was captured in a study of early T cells in non-severe SARS-CoV-2 infection. This clonotype was seen many times. Losses at the gene ends were 7 bases for V and 3 bases for J; bases not matched to a gene: 3. In germline, CDR1 is LGHNT, CDR2 FRNRAP. The CDR3 length is 12 residues. Unique molecular identifiers tagged individual cDNA molecules. Using its own MiXCR run on the 5' RACE reads, TCRdb lists one record per CDR3 protein. The profile shows fewer than 50,000 distinct CDR3 sequences, 5.5% to 6.5% of them singletons. The V call is TRBV12-5, the J call TRBJ2-7, with 7 positions matching TRBD1. This receptor was obtained from an adult who was a healthcare worker with PCR-confirmed SARS-CoV-2 infection or an uninfected control (not recorded which). The sequenced sample was whole blood, obtained at baseline. CDR3 sequence: CASAGQDYEQYF. For the CDR3, the DNA is TGTGCTAGTGCCGGACAGGACTACGAGCAGTACTTC.